This T cell receptor (beta chain) was sequenced during a study of molecular identifiers for immune sequencing clone quantification. The table lists this clonotype with many counts. This CDR3 has 15 residues. Trimming shortened V by 4 bases and J by 2 bases, and 15 bases separated the two germline ends. The germline V gene encodes CDR1 MGHRA and CDR2 YSYEKL. TCRdb called the PCR reads again in MiXCR, with one record for every CDR3 protein. The sample holds 600,000 to 650,000 distinct CDR3 sequences, about 20% seen once. The TCR originated in a human donor in good health. Some libraries in this study had Jurkat cell RNA spiked in. J is TRBJ2-7 and V is TRBV4-1; D unresolved. Sequenced input: naive CD8+ T cells from blood, with Jurkat cell RNA spiked in. The subset was: FACS-sorted CD8+CD4-CCR7+CD45RA+ naive T cells. For the CDR3, the DNA is TGCGCCAGCAGCCGCGGCGGACGTGGCCCCTACGAGCAGTACTTC. This codes for CASSRGGRGPYEQYF.